This TCR beta chain is drawn from a study of blood T cell repertoires in COVID-19. TCRdb's table, derived via immunoSEQ multiplex PCR, lists solely in-frame clones and lacks some. The table lists more than 100,000 clones, just over 70% of them singletons, with about 0.85% in the top ten. The CDR3 contains 16 residues. The ends lost 8 bases at V and 4 bases at J; junction bases unmatched: 11. Germline-derived CDR1 and CDR2 are SGHVS and FNYEAQ. The chain combines TRBV7-6 with TRBJ1-6, with 7 bases aligning to TRBD1. The clonotype was recovered from a human donor with acute or convalescent COVID-19. The donor label of this sample is uncertain. Sequencing was done on a sample of peripheral blood. This CDR3 reads CASDLWGQPYNSPLHF. The DNA of the CDR3 is TGTGCCAGCGACCTTTGGGGACAGCCGTATAATTCACCCCTCCACTTT.